This T cell receptor beta chain is from a study of cytomegalovirus exposure and HLA in healthy donors listed by TCRdb under 2017. At the level of the whole study: An earlier analysis of approximately 640 of the donors reported 276 Gb of sequence data and 100 million to 140 million unique TCR beta sequences from 150 million to 200 million T cells. An earlier analysis of around 640 of the donors used high-throughput TCR beta sequencing to judge whether each TCR beta V gene segment behaved as functional or pseudogenic. In a later genetic analysis, genome-wide SNP genotypes for about three fifths of the 666 donors were used, and that subset was treated as a discovery cohort. The study aimed to test whether cataloging public T cell receptors could reveal signatures of past pathogen exposure. All discovery cohort repertoires had been generated on a single sequencing platform. The number of donors typed differed by locus, with about 629-630 for A, B, C, DRB1 and DQB1, over 500 for DQA1, under 610 for DPA1, and around 450 for DPB1. Rather than using new phenotypic data, the later analysis identified candidate immune exposures from TCR beta sequences and from how often those sequences occurred across donors. The study combined high-throughput TCR immunosequencing, statistical association of individual TCRs with disease status, and machine learning to predict cytomegalovirus infection status. Class I and class II HLA loci were covered by the typing at four-digit resolution. The study profiled the T cell repertoires of 500 to 800 subjects by immunosequencing and related them to cytomegalovirus serostatus. Of the roughly 400 genotyped donors, approximately 83% fell in the genetic ancestry cluster associated with self-reported Caucasian donors. Because of strong linkage in the cohort, 5 or 6 DR-DQ haplotypes were treated as single units for association and clustering. A later analysis re-examined previously published TCR beta repertoires from around 670 donors and added high-resolution HLA genotyping to investigate patterns of TCR occurrence. Among around 400 genotyped donors of the cohort, an average of about 240,000 unique TCR beta nucleotide sequences was sequenced per donor, of which 15% to 20% were non-productive. An early release covering roughly 600 HLA-typed donors comprised approximately 300 gigabases of sequencing data and about 90 million unique TCR sequences. Donor age, sex, ethnicity and CMV serostatus were compiled together with the repertoire data. A separate validation cohort of 100 to 150 different subjects was used in addition to the approximately 700-subject first cohort. The full study reports these points: A further reported finding was that TCR beta sequences accurately predicted the HLA-A and HLA-B alleles for most subjects in the first cohort. A total of 150 or so TCR beta chains were listed by the study as associated with cytomegalovirus. Linkage disequilibrium might explain the correlated functional status among segregating V segments, but an unknown experimental factor could not be ruled out. In a later analysis, TCR association rates were found to vary across HLA loci, with the most associated TCRs seen for DRB1 alleles and the fewest for HLA-C alleles. In vitro tests confirmed that a few of the cytomegalovirus-associated TCR beta chains recognize cytomegalovirus antigens. Compared with equally common non-associated chains, HLA-associated TCR beta chains in a later analysis were more clonally expanded and had lower generation probabilities. Compared with the roughly 700-donor mean, donors in an Asian-associated ancestry cluster had fewer N-insertions in productive TCRs, according to a later genetic analysis. The 87-base-pair reads could not distinguish some IMGT-functional V segments, including TRBV6-2 and TRBV6-3, so those segments were excluded. Strong co-occurrence of HLA alleles, especially DR and DQ, made assigning TCR associations to individual alleles difficult. Broadly in line with IMGT annotations, most TCR beta V segments showed up in productive rearrangements about 87% or about 30% of the time in an earlier analysis of 450 to 750 of the donors. The earlier analysis of approximately 590 of the donors excluded over 15 rarely observed V segments, including chromosome 9 orphons, because counts were too low. A cluster of highly shared sequence variants was judged likely to be a technical artifact of the sequencing pipeline. The only immune exposure information available for the cohort was CMV serostatus. In a later genetic analysis, a missense DCLRE1C variant was associated with V-gene and J-gene trimming of TCR beta chains, and the association was replicated in an independent cohort. While some public TCRs were present in many individuals, most TCR sequences turned up only very rarely across donors. In this cohort, only TCR beta chains were sequenced, and detectable features were limited by the absence of alpha or paired-chain data. A later analysis found that most CMV-associated TCR beta chains appeared HLA-restricted, with HLA associations seemingly driven largely by CMV exposure. In a later analysis, more than 15,000 TCR beta sequences were associated with specific HLA alleles at a false discovery rate of 0.05. The authors suggested that the approach could potentially be extended to other disease states and immunological phenotypes. Roughly uniform sequencing depth across donors was assumed in presence/absence analyses, although this assumption may not hold. HLA typing was unavailable for some donors at each locus, so association tests used only the typed subset. The classifier was reported to diagnose cytomegalovirus status with high specificity and sensitivity in both the original cohort and the validation cohort. In a later analysis, several top co-occurrence clusters were reported to appear linked to parvovirus B19, influenza, CMV and Epstein-Barr virus.

The cohort comprised 670 or so healthy bone marrow donors. Cohort members were all nominally healthy when sampled, although unrecorded immune exposures were likely present. The donor tested CMV seropositive, placing the donor among the 250 to 350 seropositive members of the cohort. Every donor gave a peripheral blood sample, and the peripheral blood mononuclear cells from that sample were used for TCR beta sequencing. The Qiagen DNeasy Blood Extraction Kit was used to extract genomic DNA from the blood cell samples. Library creation used the immunoSEQ multiplex PCR assay. For the multiplex PCR, a mixture combining 60 forward primers for TCR Vbeta segments and 13 reverse primers for TCR Jbeta segments was used. The CDR3 region of rearranged TCR beta genes was amplified from genomic DNA with a multiplex PCR assay. The amplified TCR beta libraries were sequenced on the Illumina HiSeq System as 87-base-pair reads. The source study handled its data this way. A later analysis tallied roughly 80 million unique TCR beta chains across the 550 to 850 repertoires, and roughly 11 million of those chains were shared by two or more donors. Raw reads were error-corrected and collapsed into unique sequences with a nearest-neighbor algorithm that merged closely related sequences to remove PCR and sequencing errors. To assign V, D and J gene segments, CDR3 sequences were aligned to IMGT reference sequences. For a sequence to be retained, a match of at least six nucleotides was required to both a V gene segment and a J gene segment. Rearrangements were classified as productive when the CDR3 lacked stop codons and remained in frame with V and J, and all other rearrangements were classified as non-productive. CDR3 was defined by IMGT convention, running from the second conserved V-encoded cysteine to the conserved J-encoded phenylalanine. The earlier analysis of 587 of the donors excluded sequences that lacked an unambiguous match to a single V gene segment. In an earlier analysis of almost 600 of the donors, a V segment was called functional when productive rearrangements were above 56.7%, and segregating when the standard deviation between donors exceeded 5%. A statistical classification framework was built for diagnosing cytomegalovirus status from the catalog of TCR beta chain sequences. A later analysis assigned V and J genes by comparing TCR nucleotide sequences with IMGT/GENE-DB human TR gene sequences. Using the TCRdist pipeline, a later analysis assigned CDR3 sequences along with most-parsimonious VDJ recombination scenarios. In a later analysis, each TCR beta chain was defined by its CDR3 amino acid sequence together with its V-gene family, and reads without a unique V-gene family were excluded. To address suspected cross-contamination and a sequencing artifact, a later analysis removed a few hundred highly shared, low-generation-probability nucleotide sequences. For each public chain, a later analysis derived a clonal expansion index from normalized ranks of inferred template counts within each repertoire. In a later analysis, generation probabilities were computed using a VDJ recombination model fitted to out-of-frame rearrangements, and the results were checked against IGoR. In a later analysis, hypergeometric tests were used to score TCR-TCR, TCR-HLA and TCR-CMV co-occurrence, with a repertoire-size bias correction applied to TCR pairs. False discovery rates were estimated in a later analysis by permuting HLA or CMV assignments 20 times. In a later analysis, co-occurring TCRs were grouped using DBSCAN, and TCRdist sequence similarity was added for clustering within HLA-allele-positive subsets. For co-occurrence clustering, repertoires with fewer than 30,000 or more than 120,000 public chains were excluded, along with 4 to 6 repertoires with anomalous nucleotide sharing. Drawn from immuneACCESS, this table holds only the in-frame rearrangements with V and J called that TCRdb kept. Clones are partly lost; checked studies trace under half to an unresolved V gene and leave the rest unexplained. V and J calls and clone size are copied from that table; D and trimming were computed from the DNA. In this sample the table shows 150,000 to 200,000 clones, 68% of which occur a single time. The ten largest clones add up to roughly 4.4% of the sample.

To note about this clone: Its antigen remains undetermined. Base qualities are missing; no much larger clone stands one base away.

Between the V and J ends, shortened by 6 bases and 0 bases respectively, the junction contains 14 bases. In the germline V gene, CDR1 corresponds to MNHNS and CDR2 to SASEGT. The CDR3 starts with the cysteine, ends with the phenylalanine, and has 15 residues. Only the CDR3 region is kept as DNA, spanning 45 bases read in frame from base 1. The sequence came from a woman younger than 30 in good health and CMV-seropositive. The sequenced material came from PBMCs. Here the chain combines TRBV6-1 and TRBJ1-2, with a weak D call of TRBD1 (6 bases match). CDR3 loop: CASRPGTNTNYGYTF. The DNA reads TGTGCCAGCAGGCCCGGGACAAACACTAACTATGGCTACACCTTC.